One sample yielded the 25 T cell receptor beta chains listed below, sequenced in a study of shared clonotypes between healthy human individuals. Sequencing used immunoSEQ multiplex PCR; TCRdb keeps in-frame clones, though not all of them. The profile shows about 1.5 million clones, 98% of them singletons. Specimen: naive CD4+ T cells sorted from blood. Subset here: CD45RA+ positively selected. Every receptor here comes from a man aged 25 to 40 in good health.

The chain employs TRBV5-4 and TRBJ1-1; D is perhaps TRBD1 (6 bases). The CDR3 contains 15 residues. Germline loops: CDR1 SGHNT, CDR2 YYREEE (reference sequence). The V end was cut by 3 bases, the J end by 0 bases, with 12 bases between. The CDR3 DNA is TGTGCCAGCAGCTCGCGACAGGACTTGAACACTGAAGCTTTCTTT. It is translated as CASSSRQDLNTEAFF.

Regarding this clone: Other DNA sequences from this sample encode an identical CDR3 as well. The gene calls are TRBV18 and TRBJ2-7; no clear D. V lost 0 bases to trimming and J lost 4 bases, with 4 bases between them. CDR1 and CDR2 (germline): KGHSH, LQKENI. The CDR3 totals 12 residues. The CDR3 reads CASSPPGYEQYF. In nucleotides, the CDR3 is TGTGCCAGCTCACCACCCGGGTACGAGCAGTACTTC. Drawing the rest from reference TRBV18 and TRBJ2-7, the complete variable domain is NAGVMQNPRHLVRRRGQEARLRCSPMKGHSHVYWYRQLPEEGLKFMVYLQKENIIDESGMPKERFSAEFPKEGPSILRIQQVVRGDSAAYFCASSPPGYEQYFGPGTRLTVT.

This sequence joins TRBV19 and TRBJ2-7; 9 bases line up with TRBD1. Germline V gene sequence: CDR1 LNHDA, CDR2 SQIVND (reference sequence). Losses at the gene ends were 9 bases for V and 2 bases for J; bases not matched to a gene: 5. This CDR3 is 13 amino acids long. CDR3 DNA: TGTGCCAGCGGACAGGGGTTTCCCTACGAGCAGTACTTC. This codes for CASGQGFPYEQYF.

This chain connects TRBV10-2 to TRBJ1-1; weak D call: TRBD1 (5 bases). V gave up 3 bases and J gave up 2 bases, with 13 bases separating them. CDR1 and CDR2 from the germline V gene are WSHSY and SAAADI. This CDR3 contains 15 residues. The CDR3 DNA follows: TGCGCCAGCAGTGATGGGGGGAGGGCTAACACTGAAGCTTTCTTT. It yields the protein CASSDGGRANTEAFF.

CDR3 in DNA: TGCGCCAGGGGAGAGAACTATGGCTACACCTTC. It codes for CARGENYGYTF. V usage is TRBV5-1 and J usage is TRBJ1-2; D is unclear. The CDR3 is 11 amino acids. Between the trimmed V and J ends, which lost 8 bases and 2 bases, there was a span of 7 bases. Germline values: CDR1 SGHRS, CDR2 YFSETQ.

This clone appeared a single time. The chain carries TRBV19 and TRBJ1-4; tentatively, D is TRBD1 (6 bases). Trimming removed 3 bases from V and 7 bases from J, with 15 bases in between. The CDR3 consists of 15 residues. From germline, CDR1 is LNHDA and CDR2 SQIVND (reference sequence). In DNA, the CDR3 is TGTGCCAGTAGTATTACGGGGACAAAGGGTGAAAAACTGTTTTTT. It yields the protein CASSITGTKGEKLFF.

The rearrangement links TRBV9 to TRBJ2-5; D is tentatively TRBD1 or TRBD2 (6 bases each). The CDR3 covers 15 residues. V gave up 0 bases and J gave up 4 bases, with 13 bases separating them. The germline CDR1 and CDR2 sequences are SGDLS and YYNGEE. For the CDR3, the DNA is TGTGCCAGCAGCGTAGGGGGGGCTAGCCGAGAGACCCAGTACTTC. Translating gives CASSVGGASRETQYF.

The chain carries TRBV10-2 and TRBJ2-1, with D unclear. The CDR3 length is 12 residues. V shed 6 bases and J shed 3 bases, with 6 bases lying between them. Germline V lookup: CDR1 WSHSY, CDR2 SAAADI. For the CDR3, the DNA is TGCGCCAGCAGCCCTGTCTACAATGAGCAGTTCTTC. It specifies CASSPVYNEQFF.

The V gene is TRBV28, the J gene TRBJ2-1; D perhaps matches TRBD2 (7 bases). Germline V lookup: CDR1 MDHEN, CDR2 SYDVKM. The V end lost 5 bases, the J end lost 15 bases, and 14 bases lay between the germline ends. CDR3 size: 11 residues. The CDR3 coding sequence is TGTGCCAGCAGTGGGGGGGCTTGGCGGTTCTTC. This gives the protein CASSGGAWRFF.

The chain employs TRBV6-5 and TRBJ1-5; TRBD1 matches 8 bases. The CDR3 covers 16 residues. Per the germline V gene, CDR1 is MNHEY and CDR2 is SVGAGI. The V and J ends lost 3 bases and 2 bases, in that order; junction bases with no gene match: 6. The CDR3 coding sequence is TGTGCCAGCAGTTATCGCCAGGGGGCAGGCAATCAGCCCCAGCATTTT. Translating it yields CASSYRQGAGNQPQHF.

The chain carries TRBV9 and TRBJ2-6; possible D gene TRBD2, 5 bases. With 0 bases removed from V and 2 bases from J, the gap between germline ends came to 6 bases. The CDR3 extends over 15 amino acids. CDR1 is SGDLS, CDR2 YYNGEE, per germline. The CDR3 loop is CASSVARAGANVLTF. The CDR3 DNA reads TGTGCCAGCAGCGTAGCGAGGGCTGGGGCCAACGTCCTGACTTTC.

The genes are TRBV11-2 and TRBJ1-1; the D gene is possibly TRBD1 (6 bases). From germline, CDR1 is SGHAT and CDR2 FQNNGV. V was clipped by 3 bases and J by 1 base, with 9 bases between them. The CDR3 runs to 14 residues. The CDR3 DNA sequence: TGTGCCAGCAGCTTTAGGGGGAAGAACACTGAAGCTTTCTTT. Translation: CASSFRGKNTEAFF. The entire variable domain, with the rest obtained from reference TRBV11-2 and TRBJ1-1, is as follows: EAGVAQSPRYKIIEKRQSVAFWCNPISGHATLYWYQQILGQGPKLLIQFQNNGVVDDSQLPKDRFSAERLKGVDSTLKIQPAKLEDSAVYLCASSFRGKNTEAFFGQGTRLTVV.

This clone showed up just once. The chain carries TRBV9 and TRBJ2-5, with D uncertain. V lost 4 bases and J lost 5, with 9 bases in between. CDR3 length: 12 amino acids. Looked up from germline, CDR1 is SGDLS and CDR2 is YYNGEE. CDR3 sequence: CASSPVGETQYF. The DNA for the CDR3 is TGTGCCAGCAGCCCCGTCGGGGAGACCCAGTACTTC.

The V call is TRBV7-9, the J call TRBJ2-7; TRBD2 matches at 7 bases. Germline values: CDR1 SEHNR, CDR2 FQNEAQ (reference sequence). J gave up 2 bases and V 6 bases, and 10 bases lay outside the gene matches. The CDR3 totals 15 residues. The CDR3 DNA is TGTGCCAGCAGTCGGGGGGAGGGTAGAACCTACGAGCAGTACTTC. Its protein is CASSRGEGRTYEQYF.

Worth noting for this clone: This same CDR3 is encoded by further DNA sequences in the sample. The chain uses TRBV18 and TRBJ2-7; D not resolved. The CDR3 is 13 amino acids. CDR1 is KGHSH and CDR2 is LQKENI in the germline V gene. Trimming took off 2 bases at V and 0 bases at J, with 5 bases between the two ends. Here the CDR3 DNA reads TGTGCCAGCTCACCAGGAAGCTCCTACGAGCAGTACTTC. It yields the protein CASSPGSSYEQYF. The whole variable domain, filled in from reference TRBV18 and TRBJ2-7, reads NAGVMQNPRHLVRRRGQEARLRCSPMKGHSHVYWYRQLPEEGLKFMVYLQKENIIDESGMPKERFSAEFPKEGPSILRIQQVVRGDSAAYFCASSPGSSYEQYFGPGTRLTVT.

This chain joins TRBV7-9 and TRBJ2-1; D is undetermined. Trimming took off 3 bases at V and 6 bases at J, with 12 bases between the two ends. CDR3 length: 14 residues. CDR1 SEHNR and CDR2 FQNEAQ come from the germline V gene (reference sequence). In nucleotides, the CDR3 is TGTGCCAGCAGCTTCTCATTGGGCCTCAATGAGCAGTTCTTC. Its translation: CASSFSLGLNEQFF. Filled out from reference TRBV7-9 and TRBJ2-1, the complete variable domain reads DTGVSQNPRHKITKRGQNVTFRCDPISEHNRLYWYRQTLGQGPEFLTYFQNEAQLEKSRLLSDRFSAERPKGSFSTLEIQRTEQGDSAMYLCASSFSLGLNEQFFGPGTRLTVL.

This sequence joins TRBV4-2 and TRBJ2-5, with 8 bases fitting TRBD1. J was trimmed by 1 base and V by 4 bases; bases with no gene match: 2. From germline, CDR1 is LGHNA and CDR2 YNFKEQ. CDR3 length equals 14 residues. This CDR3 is CASSRDRGQETQYF. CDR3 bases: TGTGCCAGCAGCCGAGACAGGGGCCAAGAGACCCAGTACTTC.

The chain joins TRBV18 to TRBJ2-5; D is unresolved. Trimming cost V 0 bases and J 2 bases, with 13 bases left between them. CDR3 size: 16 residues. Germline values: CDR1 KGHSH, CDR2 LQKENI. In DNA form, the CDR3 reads TGTGCCAGCTCACCACCGGGTCGGGCAGATCAAGAGACCCAGTACTTC. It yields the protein CASSPPGRADQETQYF. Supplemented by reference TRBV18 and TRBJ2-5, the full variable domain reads NAGVMQNPRHLVRRRGQEARLRCSPMKGHSHVYWYRQLPEEGLKFMVYLQKENIIDESGMPKERFSAEFPKEGPSILRIQQVVRGDSAAYFCASSPPGRADQETQYFGPGTRLLVL.

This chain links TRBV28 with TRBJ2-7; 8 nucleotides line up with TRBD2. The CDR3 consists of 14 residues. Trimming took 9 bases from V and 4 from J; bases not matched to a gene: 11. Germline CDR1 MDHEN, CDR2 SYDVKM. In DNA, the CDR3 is TGTGCCAGTTTTGGGAGGACGGGAGGGTACGAGCAGTACTTC. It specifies CASFGRTGGYEQYF.

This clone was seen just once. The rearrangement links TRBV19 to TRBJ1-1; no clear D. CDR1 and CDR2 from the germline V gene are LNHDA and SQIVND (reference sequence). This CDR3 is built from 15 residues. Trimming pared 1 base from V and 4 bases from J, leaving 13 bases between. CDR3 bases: TGTGCCAGTAGTATAGTTGGGGTGGCGGGCACTGAAGCTTTCTTT. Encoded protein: CASSIVGVAGTEAFF.

CDR3 nucleotides: TGTGCCAGCAGCCTCGGACTAGCTTACGAGCAGTACTTC. Its protein product is CASSLGLAYEQYF. This chain connects TRBV14 to TRBJ2-7; 8 nucleotides agree with TRBD2. Germline assignment: CDR1 SGHDN and CDR2 FVKESK. J was trimmed by 4 bases and V by 4 bases; bases with no gene match: 3. The CDR3 is 13 amino acids. Drawing the rest from reference TRBV14 and TRBJ2-7, the complete variable domain is EAGVTQFPSHSVIEKGQTVTLRCDPISGHDNLYWYRRVMGKEIKFLLHFVKESKQDESGMPNNRFLAERTGGTYSTLKVQPAELEDSGVYFCASSLGLAYEQYFGPGTRLTVT.

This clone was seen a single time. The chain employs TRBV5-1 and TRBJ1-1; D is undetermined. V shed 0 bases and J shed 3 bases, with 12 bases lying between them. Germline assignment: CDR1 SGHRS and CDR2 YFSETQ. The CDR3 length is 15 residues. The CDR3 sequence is CASSLVVGKYTEAFF. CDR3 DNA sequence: TGCGCCAGCAGCTTGGTAGTCGGAAAATACACTGAAGCTTTCTTT.

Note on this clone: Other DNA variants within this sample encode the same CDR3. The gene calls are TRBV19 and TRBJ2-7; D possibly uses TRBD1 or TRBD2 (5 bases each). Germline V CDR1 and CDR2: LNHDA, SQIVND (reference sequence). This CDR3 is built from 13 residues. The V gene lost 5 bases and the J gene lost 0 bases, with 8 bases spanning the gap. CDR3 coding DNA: TGTGCCAGTAGTTGGGACGGCTCCTACGAGCAGTACTTC. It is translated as CASSWDGSYEQYF.

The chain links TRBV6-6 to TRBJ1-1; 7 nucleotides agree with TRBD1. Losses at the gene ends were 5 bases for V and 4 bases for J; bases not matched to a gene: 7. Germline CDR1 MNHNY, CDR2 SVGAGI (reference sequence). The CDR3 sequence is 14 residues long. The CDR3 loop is CASSLDRASTEAFF. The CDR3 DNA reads TGTGCCAGCAGTCTCGACAGGGCGAGCACTGAAGCTTTCTTT.

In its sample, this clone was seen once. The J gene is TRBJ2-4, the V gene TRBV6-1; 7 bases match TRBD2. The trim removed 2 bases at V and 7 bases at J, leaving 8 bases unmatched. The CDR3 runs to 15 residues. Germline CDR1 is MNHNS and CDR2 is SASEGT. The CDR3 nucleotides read TGTGCCAGCAGTGAAACGCCTAGCGGACTGAACATTCAGTACTTC. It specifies CASSETPSGLNIQYF.